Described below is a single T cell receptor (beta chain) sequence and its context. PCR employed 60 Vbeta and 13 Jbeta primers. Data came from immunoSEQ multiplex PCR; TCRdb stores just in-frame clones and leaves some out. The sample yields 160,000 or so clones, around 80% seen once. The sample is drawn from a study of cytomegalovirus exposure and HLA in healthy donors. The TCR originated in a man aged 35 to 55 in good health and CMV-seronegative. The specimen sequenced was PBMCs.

The CDR3 DNA reads as TGTGCCAGCAGGGACCCCTTGAGGGGGCAGTCAGATACGCAGTATTTT. Its translation is CASRDPLRGQSDTQYF. The chain combines TRBV2 with TRBJ2-3, with 7 positions matching TRBD1. The germline V gene encodes CDR1 SNHLY and CDR2 FYNNEI. This CDR3 region has 16 residues. V trimming: 6 bases; J trimming: 4 bases; junction bases outside the gene matches: 13.